This T cell receptor beta chain derives from a study of cytomegalovirus exposure and HLA in healthy donors. Whole-study results and caveats: TCR beta V segments were, for the most part, productive about 87% or about 30% of the time in an earlier analysis.

V lost 6 bases and J lost 3, with 9 bases in between. Germline V gene lookup returns CDR1 LNHDA and CDR2 SQIVND (reference sequence). The CDR3 is 12 residues long. This PCR relied on a set of 60 Vbeta primers and 13 Jbeta primers. The assay was immunoSEQ multiplex PCR, and TCRdb's table has in-frame clones only and misses some. This sample's table reports just over 200,000 clones. Note on this clone: Its antigen is currently unknown.

The chain joins TRBV19 to TRBJ2-7; possibly TRBD2 for D (5 bases). The TCR sequence derives from a girl aged 2-15 years in good health and CMV-seropositive. Source material: PBMCs. The CDR3: CASRGSYYEQYF. Written as DNA, the CDR3 is TGTGCCAGTAGGGGGAGTTACTACGAGCAGTACTTC.